This record looks at one TCR beta chain sequence and its context. This entry comes from a study of blood T cell repertoires in COVID-19. The V end lost 4 bases, the J end lost 4 bases, and 19 bases lay between the germline ends. The germline V gene has CDR1 KGHDR and CDR2 SFDVKD. The length of the CDR3 is 17 residues. TCRdb's table, derived via immunoSEQ multiplex PCR, lists solely in-frame clones and lacks some. The sample lists just over 300,000 clones, 89% occurring once. The TCR comes from a woman in her 40s who had recovered from COVID-19. Specimen: PBMCs or T cells enriched from blood (not recorded which). This sequence joins TRBV24-1 and TRBJ1-5; perhaps TRBD1 as D (5 bases). The CDR3 spells CATSDTTGDVGNQPQHF. Written as DNA, the CDR3 is TGTGCCACCAGTGACACGACGGGGGATGTTGGGAATCAGCCCCAGCATTTT.